A single sample is the source of the 27 T cell receptor beta chains below, sequenced in a study of CD8+ T cells in alopecia areata. The treatment here: oral pan-JAK inhibitor, 5-10 mg twice daily. Extracted RNA was reverse transcribed into cDNA, the sequencing template. Produced via immunoSEQ multiplex PCR; TCRdb's table is partial and in-frame only. The repertoire holds 90,000 to 150,000 clones, with more than 45% as singletons. Here the sequenced sample was CD4+ T cells sorted from blood, taken at week 4, from a patient treated with tofacitinib. These receptors were obtained from a human donor with alopecia areata.

The chain couples TRBV30 to TRBJ1-6; 8 nucleotides match TRBD1. This CDR3 spans 14 amino acids. J was trimmed by 10 bases and V by 1 base; bases with no gene match: 6. Germline-derived CDR1 and CDR2 are GTSNPN and SVGIG (reference sequence). CDR3: CAWSAGGAGSPLHF. Here the CDR3 DNA reads TGTGCCTGGAGTGCAGGGGGCGCAGGATCACCCCTCCACTTT.

The chain joins TRBV27 to TRBJ2-1; 8 positions agree with TRBD1. The CDR3 loop spans 15 amino acids. V was clipped by 5 bases and J by 7 bases; unmatched bases: 10. Germline-derived CDR1 and CDR2 are MNHEY and SMNVEV (reference sequence). The CDR3 region has the DNA TGTGCCAGCAGTCCTGATCGACAGGGGAGGAATGAGCAGTTCTTC. This codes for CASSPDRQGRNEQFF.

The V gene is TRBV20-1, the J gene TRBJ2-5; D is unresolved. This CDR3 spans 10 amino acids. The V and J ends lost 5 bases and 0 bases respectively, with 1 base between them. Germline V gene sequence: CDR1 DFQATT, CDR2 SNEGSKA (reference sequence). The CDR3 DNA is TGCAGTGCTTACCAAGAGACCCAGTACTTC. It codes for CSAYQETQYF.

This clone was counted between two and nine times. The chain uses TRBV6-1 and TRBJ1-1; D might be TRBD1 (5 bases). This CDR3 is 14 amino acids long. Germline V gene data show CDR1 as MNHNS and CDR2 as SASEGT. V shed 6 bases and J shed 1 base, with 12 bases lying between them. DNA of the CDR3: TGTGCCAGCAGCTTCCTGGACACGAACACTGAAGCTTTCTTT. Translating it yields CASSFLDTNTEAFF.

The chain has TRBV11-2 and TRBJ2-1; 9 positions agree with TRBD2. Germline loops: CDR1 SGHAT, CDR2 FQNNGV. The V segment lost 8 bases and the J segment 5 bases; nucleotides outside the gene matches: 13. The CDR3 contains 16 residues. The CDR3 DNA sequence: TGTGCCAGCCCTTCGGGGGCGGGAGGGCCGAACAATGAGCAGTTCTTC. This translates into CASPSGAGGPNNEQFF.

The chain carries TRBV6-5 and TRBJ1-1, with D uncertain. Trimming took off 6 bases at V and 3 bases at J, with 11 bases between the two ends. The CDR3 covers 13 residues. CDR1 and CDR2 (germline): MNHEY, SVGAGI. DNA of the CDR3: TGTGCCAGCAGCCAACCGGTGGACACTGAAGCTTTCTTT. Translation: CASSQPVDTEAFF.

The chain uses TRBV5-1 and TRBJ1-1, with TRBD1 as a possible D gene (6 bases). The V gene lost 7 bases and the J gene lost 0 bases, with 10 bases spanning the gap. CDR3 length: 13 amino acids. The germline CDR1 and CDR2 sequences are SGHRS and YFSETQ. CDR3 loop: CASRTDLNTEAFF. DNA of the CDR3: TGCGCCAGCCGGACAGATTTGAACACTGAAGCTTTCTTT.

The V and J genes are TRBV9 and TRBJ2-2; D not resolved. Trimming removed 2 bases from V and 5 bases from J, with 7 bases in between. Per germline, CDR1 SGDLS and CDR2 YYNGEE. CDR3 length: 13 residues. The CDR3 DNA reads TGTGCCAGCAGCGTCCAGAGTACCGGGGAGCTGTTTTTT. It translates to CASSVQSTGELFF.

In this sample, this clone turned up a few times. The chain employs TRBV5-6 and TRBJ2-5; no firm D call. With the DNA end fitting TRBJ2-7 better, the J assignment may be wrong. CDR3 size: 15 residues. CDR1 and CDR2 from the germline V gene are SGHDT and YYEEEE. Here the CDR3 DNA reads TGTGCCAGCAGCTTGGCCCTCGGGTCCGTCTACGAGCAGTACTTC. Its protein is CASSLALGSVYEQYF.

The J gene is TRBJ2-2, the V gene TRBV25-1, with TRBD2 identical over 14 bases. This CDR3 region has 17 residues. The trim removed 5 bases at V and 6 bases at J, leaving 8 bases unmatched. The germline V gene encodes CDR1 MGHDK and CDR2 SYGVNS. The CDR3 reads CASSRLAGGSIAGELFF. The DNA for the CDR3 is TGTGCCAGCAGTAGACTAGCGGGAGGGAGTATCGCCGGGGAGCTGTTTTTT. Filled out from reference TRBV25-1 and TRBJ2-2, the complete variable domain reads EADIYQTPRYLVIGTGKKITLECSQTMGHDKMYWYQQDPGMELHLIHYSYGVNSTEKGDLSSESTVSRIRTEHFPLTLESARPSHTSQYLCASSRLAGGSIAGELFFGEGSRLTVL.

The sample holds a few counts of this clone. This chain links TRBV30 with TRBJ2-6; 8 bases align to TRBD1. Germline CDR1 and CDR2: GTSNPN and SVGIG (reference sequence). The CDR3 is 18 amino acids. J lost 1 base, V lost 1 base, and 9 bases had no gene match. The CDR3 DNA follows: TGTGCCTGGAGTGCAAGACAGGGGACAATGTCTGGGGCCAACGTCCTGACTTTC. It is translated as CAWSARQGTMSGANVLTF.

This clone was found a few times. This sequence joins TRBV30 and TRBJ1-5; 8 bases match TRBD1. This CDR3 region has 15 residues. Germline trimming cut 5 bases from V and 0 bases from J; bases unmatched to any gene: 6. Germline loops: CDR1 GTSNPN, CDR2 SVGIG (reference sequence). The CDR3 protein is CAWDRGAYSNQPQHF. The CDR3 bases are TGTGCCTGGGACAGGGGAGCTTATAGCAATCAGCCCCAGCATTTT. Full variable domain (rest looked up from reference TRBV30 and TRBJ1-5): SQTIHQWPATLVQPVGSPLSLECTVEGTSNPNLYWYRQAAGRGLQLLFYSVGIGQISSEVPQNLSASRPQDRQFILSSKKLLLSDSGFYLCAWDRGAYSNQPQHFGDGTRLSIL.

There are a few counts of this clone. The J gene is TRBJ1-3, the V gene TRBV18; 9 positions match TRBD1. Unmatched junction bases numbered 8, after V lost 8 bases and J lost 0 bases. Germline loops: CDR1 KGHSH, CDR2 LQKENI. The CDR3 extends over 16 amino acids. The CDR3 region has the DNA TGTGCCAGCGCATTTGGGACAGGGCACTCTGGAAACACCATATATTTT. This translates into CASAFGTGHSGNTIYF.

The chain combines TRBV30 with TRBJ1-3; D is undetermined. V was shortened by 2 bases and J by 0 bases, with 5 bases between the two germline ends. Germline V gives CDR1 GTSNPN, CDR2 SVGIG (reference sequence). The CDR3 length is 13 residues. The CDR3 protein is CAWSPSSGNTIYF. For the CDR3, the DNA is TGTGCCTGGAGTCCGAGCTCTGGAAACACCATATATTTT. Drawing the rest from reference TRBV30 and TRBJ1-3, the complete variable domain is SQTIHQWPATLVQPVGSPLSLECTVEGTSNPNLYWYRQAAGRGLQLLFYSVGIGQISSEVPQNLSASRPQDRQFILSSKKLLLSDSGFYLCAWSPSSGNTIYFGEGSWLTVV.

The genes are TRBV6-5 and TRBJ2-7; tentative D call: TRBD1 (5 bases). This CDR3 contains 14 residues. The germline V gene encodes CDR1 MNHEY and CDR2 SVGAGI. V dropped 0 bases and J dropped 6 bases, with 12 bases sitting between them. CDR3 in amino acids: CASSYSQNGAEQYF. CDR3 DNA: TGTGCCAGCAGTTACTCGCAGAATGGGGCCGAGCAGTACTTC.

The chain has TRBV5-1 and TRBJ1-5; 8 nucleotides align to TRBD1. V shed 3 bases and J 4 bases; nucleotides not matched to a gene: 3. From germline, CDR1 is SGHRS and CDR2 YFSETQ. The CDR3 is made up of 14 amino acids. The CDR3 DNA follows: TGCGCCAGCAGCTCAGGGGGCCCTAATCAGCCCCAGCATTTT. This gives the protein CASSSGGPNQPQHF.

This chain links TRBV6-1 with TRBJ2-2; D unclear. Trimming took 6 bases from V and 8 from J, leaving 16 bases between them. The CDR3 runs 14 residues. Germline lookup yields CDR1 MNHNS and CDR2 SASEGT. The CDR3 region has the DNA TGTGCCAGCAGACCCGACCTCGGCGCGGGGGAGCTGTTTTTT. It codes for CASRPDLGAGELFF.

This chain links TRBV30 with TRBJ2-1, with 8 bases fitting TRBD1. Germline loops: CDR1 GTSNPN, CDR2 SVGIG (reference sequence). V shed 6 bases, J shed 7 bases, and the junction held 5 bases outside the gene matches. This CDR3 region has 12 residues. The CDR3 here is CACLRTGNEQFF. CDR3 DNA: TGTGCCTGCCTCAGGACAGGGAATGAGCAGTTCTTC. Based on the CDR3 plus reference TRBV30 and TRBJ2-1, the full variable domain is SQTIHQWPATLVQPVGSPLSLECTVEGTSNPNLYWYRQAAGRGLQLLFYSVGIGQISSEVPQNLSASRPQDRQFILSSKKLLLSDSGFYLCACLRTGNEQFFGPGTRLTVL.

The chain joins TRBV29-1 to TRBJ2-3; D may be TRBD2 (5 bases). CDR3 length equals 13 residues. The germline V gene encodes CDR1 SQVTM and CDR2 ANQGSEA. The V end lost 4 bases, the J end lost 4 bases, and 12 bases lay between the germline ends. This CDR3 reads CSVVLVVSDTQYF. The CDR3, as DNA: TGCAGCGTTGTACTAGTAGTATCAGATACGCAGTATTTT.

CDR3 in amino acids: CASSSLQGRMETQYF. The CDR3 DNA is TGTGCCAGCAGCTCCCTGCAGGGGCGAATGGAGACCCAGTACTTC. The rearrangement joins TRBV5-5 to TRBJ2-5; D is possibly TRBD1 (6 bases). Trimming left V 3 bases short and J 5 bases short, with 17 bases between. This CDR3 spans 15 amino acids. CDR1 and CDR2 (germline): SGHKS, YYEKEE (reference sequence).

This chain connects TRBV29-1 to TRBJ1-4; D gene unclear. Germline CDR1 and CDR2: SQVTM and ANQGSEA. This CDR3 has 13 amino acids. V lost 4 bases, J lost 3 bases, and 9 bases lay in between. The CDR3 nucleotides are TGCAGCGTTGGCGCCGCTCCTAATGAAAAACTGTTTTTT. Residues: CSVGAAPNEKLFF.

The rearrangement links TRBV9 to TRBJ1-2, with 9 nucleotides matching TRBD1. The V and J ends lost 3 bases and 4 bases, in that order; junction bases with no gene match: 10. Per germline, CDR1 SGDLS and CDR2 YYNGEE. The length of the CDR3 is 16 residues. CDR3 bases: TGTGCCAGCAGCGCAGGGGACAGGGAGGGGCTCTATGGCTACACCTTC. Translating gives CASSAGDREGLYGYTF.

This chain uses TRBV4-1 with TRBJ1-2; a possible D gene is TRBD1 (5 bases). Trimming removed 4 bases at V and 2 bases at J, with 11 bases between. This CDR3 is 14 amino acids long. The V gene's germline CDR1 is MGHRA and CDR2 YSYEKL. The CDR3 DNA reads TGCGCCAGCAGCCCGTCGGGACGGAACTATGGCTACACCTTC. This codes for CASSPSGRNYGYTF.

The chain employs TRBV7-2 and TRBJ2-3; D not certain. V lost 1 base, J lost 5 bases, and 10 bases lay in between. The V gene's germline CDR1 is SGHTA and CDR2 FQGNSA. This CDR3 contains 14 residues. CDR3: CASSLEPNEDTQYF. Here the CDR3 DNA reads TGTGCCAGCAGCTTAGAACCCAATGAAGATACGCAGTATTTT. Full variable domain (remainder filled in from reference TRBV7-2 and TRBJ2-3): GAGVSQSPSNKVTEKGKDVELRCDPISGHTALYWYRQSLGQGLEFLIYFQGNSAPDKSGLPSDRFSAERTGGSVSTLTIQRTQQEDSAVYLCASSLEPNEDTQYFGPGTRLTVL.

This chain connects TRBV30 to TRBJ2-5, with D perhaps matching TRBD2 (5 bases). The CDR3 is 12 amino acids. Germline CDR1 and CDR2: GTSNPN and SVGIG (reference sequence). The germline V and J ends were trimmed by 2 bases and 4 bases, with 8 bases remaining between them. The CDR3 nucleotides read TGTGCCTGGAGTAGCGGAGGAGAGACCCAGTACTTC. Encoded protein: CAWSSGGETQYF. Drawing the rest from reference TRBV30 and TRBJ2-5, the complete variable domain is SQTIHQWPATLVQPVGSPLSLECTVEGTSNPNLYWYRQAAGRGLQLLFYSVGIGQISSEVPQNLSASRPQDRQFILSSKKLLLSDSGFYLCAWSSGGETQYFGPGTRLLVL.

The V call is TRBV29-1, the J call TRBJ1-2; TRBD1 might be the D (5 bases). Germline values: CDR1 SQVTM, CDR2 ANQGSEA. V lost 5 bases, J lost 4 bases, and 14 bases lay in between. The CDR3 is 13 amino acids. The DNA of the CDR3 is TGCAGCGTTTGGGGCAGGGAAGGCTATGGCTACACCTTC. It specifies CSVWGREGYGYTF.

The chain employs TRBV7-9 and TRBJ2-7; D is undetermined. The germline V and J ends were trimmed by 5 bases and 6 bases, with 11 bases remaining between them. The CDR3 loop spans 12 amino acids. Looked up from germline, CDR1 is SEHNR and CDR2 is FQNEAQ (reference sequence). CDR3 sequence (DNA): TGTGCCAGCAGCCCCGACTCGGGCGAGCAGTACTTC. Protein product: CASSPDSGEQYF.